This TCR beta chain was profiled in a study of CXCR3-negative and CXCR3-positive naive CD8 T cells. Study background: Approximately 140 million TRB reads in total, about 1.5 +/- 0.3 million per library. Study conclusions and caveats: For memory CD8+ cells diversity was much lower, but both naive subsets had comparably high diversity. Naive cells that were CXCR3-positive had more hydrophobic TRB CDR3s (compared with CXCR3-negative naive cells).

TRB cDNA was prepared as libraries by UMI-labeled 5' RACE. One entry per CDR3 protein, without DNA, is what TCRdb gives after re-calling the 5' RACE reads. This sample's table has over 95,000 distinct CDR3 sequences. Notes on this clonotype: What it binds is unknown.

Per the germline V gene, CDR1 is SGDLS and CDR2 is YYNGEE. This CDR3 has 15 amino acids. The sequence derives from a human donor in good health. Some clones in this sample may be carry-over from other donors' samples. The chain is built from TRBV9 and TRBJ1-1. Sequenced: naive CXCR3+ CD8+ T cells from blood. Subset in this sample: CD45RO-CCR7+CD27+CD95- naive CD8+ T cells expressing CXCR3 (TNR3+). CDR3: CASSVSGLFSTGAFF.